The 9 T cell receptor beta chains listed next were all sequenced from one sample in a study of blood T cell repertoires in COVID-19 (TCRdb year 2020). To prepare the library, the immunoSEQ multiplex PCR assay was applied. TCRdb mirrors the immuneACCESS table, restricted to in-frame sequences. Some clones are absent from its copies; in checked studies, under half trace to an unresolved V gene, and the reason for the others is unknown. This sample gives 85,000 to 90,000 clones in total; roughly 80% of them show up just once. 15% to 20% of the sample goes to the ten largest clones. The sequencing sample was made of peripheral blood. These receptors were obtained from a woman of 80 years or more with active or convalescent COVID-19.

The rearrangement links TRBV27 to TRBJ2-7, with 10 bases lining up with TRBD2. Germline CDR1 MNHEY, CDR2 SMNVEV (reference sequence). The V segment lost 0 bases and the J segment 1 base; nucleotides outside the gene matches: 9. The CDR3 has 18 residues. CDR3 sequence reads: CASSLSALAGDLSYEQYF. The CDR3 nucleotides read TGTGCCAGCAGTTTATCGGCCCTAGCGGGAGATTTGTCCTACGAGCAGTACTTC.

The CDR3 here is CSVEIGGRNTIYF. CDR3 DNA: TGCAGCGTTGAAATCGGGGGGCGAAACACCATATATTTT. The chain carries TRBV29-1 and TRBJ1-3; possibly TRBD1 for D (6 bases). Germline CDR1 and CDR2: SQVTM and ANQGSEA. V dropped 2 bases and J dropped 5 bases, with 10 bases sitting between them. CDR3 length equals 13 residues.

J is TRBJ1-1 and V is TRBV6-5, with D tentatively TRBD1 (6 bases). The V end was cut by 1 base, the J end by 3 bases, with 9 bases between. The CDR3 is 14 residues long. Germline CDR1 is MNHEY and CDR2 is SVGAGI. This chain's CDR3 is CASSYFDRHTEAFF. For the CDR3, the DNA is TGTGCCAGCAGTTACTTTGACAGGCACACTGAAGCTTTCTTT.

The chain links TRBV2 to TRBJ2-3; D remains ambiguous. There are 11 residues in the CDR3. The germline gives CDR1 SNHLY, CDR2 FYNNEI. V was cut by 8 bases and J by 8 bases, with 11 bases left in between. Here the CDR3 reads CASATLGTQYF. The CDR3 DNA is TGTGCCAGCGCGACTTTGGGTACGCAGTATTTT.

The chain recombines TRBV3-1 (or the pseudogene TRBV3-2) with TRBJ2-1, with D perhaps TRBD1 (6 bases). CDR1 and CDR2 from the germline V gene are LGHDT and YNNKEL (reference sequence). The CDR3 sequence is 12 residues long. V shed 3 bases and J shed 12 bases, with 12 bases lying between them. The CDR3 DNA sequence: TGTGCCAGCAGCCACCGAACAGGGATGCAGTTCTTC. As protein: CASSHRTGMQFF.

In its sample, this clone was seen once. Here the CDR3 DNA reads TGTGCCAGCAGTTTCGTGGGACTAGCGGGGTTGAACACCGGGGAGCTGTTTTTT. Translated, it gives CASSFVGLAGLNTGELFF. The chain carries TRBV27 and TRBJ2-2, with 13 bases fitting TRBD2. Germline V lookup: CDR1 MNHEY, CDR2 SMNVEV (reference sequence). V shed 3 bases and J 1 base; nucleotides not matched to a gene: 5. The CDR3 has 18 residues.

This rearrangement joins TRBV5-1 to TRBJ2-1; TRBD1 agrees at 7 bases. Trimming removed 0 bases from V and 4 bases from J; junction bases left unmatched: 4. The CDR3 spans 15 residues. From germline, CDR1 is SGHRS and CDR2 YFSETQ. CDR3 amino acids: CASSLEGQSYNEQFF. CDR3 in DNA: TGCGCCAGCAGCTTGGAGGGACAGAGTTACAATGAGCAGTTCTTC.

V gene TRBV7-2 combines with J gene TRBJ2-3; D perhaps matches TRBD2 (5 bases). CDR3 length equals 14 residues. Germline lookup yields CDR1 SGHTA and CDR2 FQGNSA. The V and J ends lost 6 bases and 4 bases respectively, with 14 bases between them. This CDR3 reads CASRQRVGADTQYF. Written as DNA, the CDR3 is TGTGCCAGCAGGCAGAGGGTAGGAGCAGATACGCAGTATTTT.

This chain uses TRBV9 with TRBJ2-1; 13 bases align to TRBD2. The CDR3 is made up of 17 amino acids. Trimming cost V 4 bases and J 2 bases; bases outside gene matches: 6. Germline CDR1 reads SGDLS; CDR2 reads YYNGEE. The DNA for the CDR3 is TGTGCCAGCAGCCCCTTAGGGACTAGCGGGGCCTACAATGAGCAGTTCTTC. Translating gives CASSPLGTSGAYNEQFF.